This T cell receptor beta chain was retrieved from a study of blood T cell repertoires in COVID-19. The wider study: The United States, Italy and Spain provided the acute and convalescent COVID-19 samples. T cells, B-cell-depleted T cells, or PBMCs provided the cDNA or gDNA that served as material.

This clone came up a few times. Per the study methods: Amplification of reference gene primers provided the estimated nucleated cell counts. Some clones are missing from TCRdb's copy, which holds only in-frame ones; the method was immunoSEQ multiplex PCR. V and J calls and clone size come straight from that table; D and trimming were deduced from the DNA. The table lists about 75,000 clones, around 74% of them singletons, with 5.4% in the top ten. Sequenced material: peripheral blood. This sequence originates from a woman of 80 years or more with active or convalescent COVID-19.

The CDR3 loop is CASSLAAGGNYGYTF. The CDR3 DNA is TGTGCCAGCAGCTTAGCGGCAGGGGGCAACTATGGCTACACCTTC. This sequence joins TRBV7-9 and TRBJ1-2, with 8 bases identical to TRBD1. With 0 bases clipped from V and 2 bases from J, the junction kept 2 bases outside the gene matches. The CDR3 extends over 15 amino acids. Germline V gives CDR1 SEHNR, CDR2 FQNEAQ (reference sequence).